This TCR beta chain comes out of a study of blood T cell repertoires in COVID-19. Germline V gene data show CDR1 as WNHNN and CDR2 as SYGVQD (reference sequence). The CDR3 contains 16 residues. V shed 8 bases and J shed 2 bases, with 20 bases lying between them. The table came from immunoSEQ multiplex PCR; TCRdb's copy has only in-frame clones and leaves some out. The data show roughly 13,000 clones, with less than 90% seen just once and about a sixth held by the top ten. Sequenced input: peripheral blood. The rearrangement uses TRBV10-1 and TRBJ2-3; D perhaps matches TRBD1 (5 bases). This receptor was identified in a middle-aged man with active or convalescent COVID-19. CDR3 sequence (DNA): TGCGCCAGCGCCGAAGGGGCTGGGCTATTCACAGATACGCAGTATTTT. Amino acids: CASAEGAGLFTDTQYF.